These T cell receptor beta chains were read from a single sample in a study of blood T cells in healthy people across ages. TCRdb redid the calling of the 5' RACE reads with MiXCR, one entry per CDR3 protein. The table includes roughly 700,000 distinct CDR3 sequences, roughly 25% detected once. This sample was shared with a second study, whose subject was T cells of mothers and their children.

Sequenced: blood. The receptors were gathered from a boy under 18 in good health. Each CDR3 is given with its conserved first and last residue. Each record gives: clone size, V gene, D gene, J gene, CDR3 DNA, CDR3 protein. A D gene is named only where the DNA matches it firmly. Expanded clones are given a class, and other clones once, few, many or no size at all.

clone size: many; V gene: TRBV7-7; D gene: NA; J gene: TRBJ2-5; CDR3 DNA: TGTGCTAGCAGCTTAGAGCCTCAAGAGACCCAGTACTTC; CDR3 protein: CASSLEPQETQYF
clone size: once; V gene: TRBV10-3; D gene: NA; J gene: TRBJ1-4; CDR3 DNA: TGTGCCATCAGCCAGGGAACATGGGTCGAAGAGGGAACTAATGAAAAACTGTTTTTT; CDR3 protein: CAISQGTWVEEGTNEKLFF
clone size: few; V gene: TRBV28; D gene: TRBD1; J gene: TRBJ2-7; CDR3 DNA: TGTGCCAACGCAGGACAGGGGGCTCCTTACGAGCAGTACTTC; CDR3 protein: CANAGQGAPYEQYF
clone size: NA; V gene: TRBV3-1; D gene: NA; J gene: TRBJ1-1; CDR3 DNA: TGTGCCAGCAGCCAAGATCTATTGGGCAGCAAGGCTTTCTTT; CDR3 protein: CASSQDLLGSKAFF
clone size: many; V gene: TRBV29-1; D gene: TRBD1; J gene: TRBJ2-5; CDR3 DNA: TGCAGCGTTTCCGGACAGGGTAATAAGCAGTACTTC; CDR3 protein: CSVSGQGNKQYF
clone size: once; V gene: TRBV7-6; D gene: NA; J gene: TRBJ2-7; CDR3 DNA: TGTGCCAGCAGCTCAAGGGGTAGGCCTTACGAGCAGTACTTC; CDR3 protein: CASSSRGRPYEQYF
clone size: NA; V gene: TRBV20-1; D gene: TRBD2; J gene: TRBJ2-7; CDR3 DNA: TGCAGTGCTGTGACTAGCGGGAACTCCTACGAGCAGTACTTC; CDR3 protein: CSAVTSGNSYEQYF
clone size: NA; V gene: TRBV7-2; D gene: TRBD1; J gene: TRBJ2-7; CDR3 DNA: TGTGCCAGCAGCTCCGGACAGGGGTTCCTTTACTCCTACGAGCAGTACTTC; CDR3 protein: CASSSGQGFLYSYEQYF
clone size: few; V gene: TRBV28; D gene: NA; J gene: TRBJ1-2; CDR3 DNA: TGTGCCAGCACCCTGACCGAGAACTATGGCTACACCTTC; CDR3 protein: CASTLTENYGYTF
clone size: NA; V gene: TRBV7-2; D gene: NA; J gene: TRBJ1-4; CDR3 DNA: TGTGCCAGCAGCTTAAACGGGTTCGCACTGTTTTTT; CDR3 protein: CASSLNGFALFF
clone size: few; V gene: TRBV3-1; D gene: NA; J gene: TRBJ2-1; CDR3 DNA: TGTGCCAGCAGCCAAGATGTAGTACAGAATGAGCAGTTCTTC; CDR3 protein: CASSQDVVQNEQFF
clone size: NA; V gene: TRBV12-3/TRBV12-4; D gene: NA; J gene: TRBJ1-2; CDR3 DNA: TGTGCCAGCAGTTTAGAGGGGGTATACTATGGCTACACCTTC; CDR3 protein: CASSLEGVYYGYTF
clone size: NA; V gene: TRBV21-1; D gene: NA; J gene: TRBJ1-2; CDR3 DNA: TGTGCCGGCAGCAAAGAGGCAACCCTGGAGGGCTATGGCTACACCTTC; CDR3 protein: CAGSKEATLEGYGYTF
clone size: NA; V gene: TRBV10-3; D gene: NA; J gene: TRBJ2-3; CDR3 DNA: TGTGCCATCAGTGAGCCAGGAAGCACAGATACGCAGTATTTT; CDR3 protein: CAISEPGSTDTQYF
clone size: NA; V gene: TRBV5-6; D gene: NA; J gene: TRBJ2-5; CDR3 DNA: TGTGCCAGCAGTCCGGGATCGCCGACGGGAACCCAGTACTTC; CDR3 protein: CASSPGSPTGTQYF
clone size: NA; V gene: TRBV28; D gene: NA; J gene: TRBJ1-2; CDR3 DNA: TGTGCCAGCAGCTGGGCGGAACGAGGCTACACCTTC; CDR3 protein: CASSWAERGYTF
clone size: few; V gene: TRBV5-1; D gene: NA; J gene: TRBJ2-1; CDR3 DNA: TGCGCCAGCAGCCGGAGGGTAAGCGGTTACAATGAGCAGTTCTTC; CDR3 protein: CASSRRVSGYNEQFF
clone size: NA; V gene: TRBV6-5; D gene: NA; J gene: TRBJ2-7; CDR3 DNA: TGTGCCAGCACCCCACGGACTACCTACGAGCAGTACTTC; CDR3 protein: CASTPRTTYEQYF
clone size: few; V gene: TRBV20-1; D gene: NA; J gene: TRBJ2-3; CDR3 DNA: TGCAGTGCTCAAGGGGGTACCACAGATACGCAGTATTTT; CDR3 protein: CSAQGGTTDTQYF
clone size: few; V gene: TRBV24-1; D gene: NA; J gene: TRBJ2-5; CDR3 DNA: TGTGCCACCAGTGATTTAAGGGTGGGGGGCGAGACCCAGTACTTC; CDR3 protein: CATSDLRVGGETQYF
clone size: NA; V gene: TRBV24-1; D gene: NA; J gene: TRBJ2-1; CDR3 DNA: TGTGCCACCATGGAGGGCCAATCCTACAATGAGCAGTTCTTC; CDR3 protein: CATMEGQSYNEQFF
clone size: NA; V gene: TRBV28; D gene: NA; J gene: TRBJ2-3; CDR3 DNA: TGTGCCAGCAGGAGCCCCACAGGGTGGACGCAGTATTTT; CDR3 protein: CASRSPTGWTQYF